Listed below are T cell receptor beta chains from one sample, sequenced in a study of T-cell memory formation after mild COVID-19. TCRdb fed the 5' RACE reads into MiXCR, producing one record per CDR3 protein. The sample yields under 300,000 distinct CDR3 sequences, about a sixth seen once. The sequenced material came from PBMCs or a T cell subset sorted from them (not recorded which). The receptors stem from a man aged 18 to 30 who had mild COVID-19 (a few samples of this study predate the infection). Cell type and time point are not known. Each CDR3 is given with its conserved first and last residue. A D gene is named only where the DNA matches it firmly. A row's size may be missing; if present it is once, few, many or a size class.

15 . . TRBJ1-5 TRBV4-3 CASSQDGDGEGPQHF TGCGCCAGCAGCCAAGATGGGGACGGGGAAGGGCCCCAGCATTTT
19 few TRBD1 TRBJ2-4 TRBV5-5 CASSREQGGASTAKNIQYF TGTGCCAGCAGCCGTGAGCAAGGGGGCGCGTCCACGGCCAAAAACATTCAGTACTTC
15 . . TRBJ1-1 TRBV28 CASSPAGHSDTEAFF TGTGCCAGCAGCCCTGCGGGACACTCTGATACTGAAGCTTTCTTT
10 . . TRBJ2-2 TRBV10-1 CARALGELFF TGCGCCAGGGCCCTCGGGGAGCTGTTTTTT
16 . . TRBJ2-6 TRBV4-1 CASSPHTSSGANVLTF TGCGCCAGCAGCCCCCACACGAGCTCTGGGGCCAACGTCCTGACTTTC
14 . TRBD1 TRBJ1-1 TRBV9 CASSSSGTATEAFF TGTGCCAGCAGCTCTAGTGGGACAGCCACTGAAGCTTTCTTT
13 few . TRBJ2-5 TRBV7-2 CASSSWGLETQYF TGTGCCAGCAGCTCCTGGGGGCTGGAGACCCAGTACTTC
16 . TRBD2 TRBJ2-3 TRBV2 CASSVELAARTDTQYF TGTGCCAGCAGTGTGGAACTAGCGGCCCGAACGGATACGCAGTATTTT
14 . . TRBJ1-2 TRBV6-2/TRBV6-3 CASSPFGYAYGYTF TGTGCCAGCTCCCCCTTTGGGTACGCCTATGGCTACACCTTC
13 . . TRBJ1-2 TRBV6-6 CASRPQGFYGYTF TGTGCCAGCAGACCTCAGGGGTTCTATGGCTACACCTTC
14 few TRBD1 TRBJ1-1 TRBV6-5 CASSPGRGPWKAFF TGTGCCAGCAGTCCCGGCAGGGGGCCATGGAAAGCTTTCTTT
12 . . TRBJ2-1 TRBV7-9 CASSLVNDEQFF TGTGCCAGCAGCCTAGTAAACGATGAGCAGTTCTTC
14 few . TRBJ2-3 TRBV20-1 CSAPIQGGLDTQYF TGCAGTGCCCCCATCCAGGGGGGCTTAGATACGCAGTATTTT
11 . . TRBJ1-1 TRBV11-2 CASSFRGEAFF TGTGCCAGCAGCTTCAGGGGTGAAGCTTTCTTT
16 . . TRBJ2-1 TRBV4-1 CASSQEVGIGSNEQFF TGCGCCAGCAGCCAAGAAGTGGGAATAGGGAGCAATGAGCAGTTCTTC
15 . . TRBJ1-6 TRBV9 CASSVGKAYNSPLHF TGTGCCAGCAGCGTAGGGAAGGCCTATAATTCACCCCTCCACTTT
14 . . TRBJ2-3 TRBV3-1 CASSPSLKGNTQYF TGTGCCAGCAGCCCCAGTTTGAAGGGGAATACGCAGTATTTT
13 few . TRBJ1-2 TRBV30 CAWSVGTDNGYTF TGTGCCTGGAGTGTAGGGACGGATAATGGCTACACCTTC
12 . . TRBJ2-3 TRBV29-1 CSVAGATDTQYF TGCAGCGTTGCCGGGGCCACAGATACGCAGTATTTT
15 . . TRBJ1-5 TRBV7-2 CASSSLSIGNQPQHF TGTGCCAGCAGCTCATTGAGTATTGGCAATCAGCCCCAGCATTTT
20 few TRBD2 TRBJ2-5 TRBV12-3/TRBV12-4 CASLDGEGSIAGANQETQYF TGTGCCAGCTTAGATGGGGAAGGGTCGATAGCGGGAGCCAACCAAGAGACCCAGTACTTC
13 . . TRBJ1-1 TRBV5-6 CASSPNLRTEAFF TGTGCCAGCAGCCCGAACTTGAGAACTGAAGCTTTCTTT
13 . . TRBJ2-1 TRBV15 CATSRDLSNEQFF TGTGCCACCAGCAGAGATCTGAGTAATGAGCAGTTCTTC
16 . . TRBJ2-1 TRBV7-8 CASRYWGASSYNEQFF TGTGCCAGCAGATACTGGGGGGCCAGCTCCTACAATGAGCAGTTCTTC
11 . . TRBJ1-1 TRBV25-1 CASTLAKKAFF TGTGCCAGCACTCTGGCGAAGAAGGCTTTCTTT
16 many TRBD2 TRBJ2-1 TRBV5-1 CASSLRTSGGASEQFF TGCGCCAGCAGCCTACGGACTAGCGGGGGGGCGAGTGAGCAGTTCTTC
13 . . TRBJ2-7 TRBV4-2 CASSQVMDHEQYF TGTGCCAGCAGCCAAGTAATGGACCACGAGCAGTACTTC
15 many . TRBJ2-7 TRBV6-5 CASSYRVSGGREQYF TGTGCCAGCAGTTACCGGGTGTCAGGGGGGCGCGAGCAGTACTTC
14 few TRBD2 TRBJ2-1 TRBV27 CASNFGGAANEQFF TGTGCCAGCAACTTCGGGGGGGCGGCGAATGAGCAGTTCTTC
16 . . TRBJ2-2 TRBV20-1 CSARGMGRSYTGELFF TGCAGTGCTAGAGGGATGGGCAGGTCCTACACCGGGGAGCTGTTTTTT
16 few . TRBJ1-2 TRBV5-8 CASSPGLLFIYEGYTF TGTGCCAGCAGCCCCGGACTGTTGTTTATCTATGAGGGCTACACCTTC
18 . TRBD1 TRBJ2-2 TRBV12-3/TRBV12-4 CASSLGIPGQGNTGELFF TGTGCCAGCAGCCTAGGGATCCCGGGACAGGGGAACACCGGGGAGCTGTTTTTT
11 . . TRBJ2-5 TRBV6-2/TRBV6-3 CASSNSETQYF TGTGCCAGCAGTAACTCGGAGACCCAGTACTTC
15 . . TRBJ1-5 TRBV2 CASSTGPGRNQPQHF TGTGCCAGCAGTACCGGACCGGGACGGAATCAGCCCCAGCATTTT
12 many . TRBJ2-1 TRBV20-1 CSARLGGDEQFF TGCAGTGCCAGACTGGGGGGCGATGAGCAGTTCTTC
16 many TRBD1 TRBJ1-2 TRBV4-3 CASSQDPGQGIYGYTF TGCGCCAGCAGCCAAGACCCGGGACAGGGAATTTATGGCTACACCTTC
10 . . TRBJ2-5 TRBV20-1 CSAKEGTQYF TGCAGTGCTAAGGAGGGGACCCAGTACTTC
16 . TRBD2 TRBJ2-1 TRBV11-2 CASTPRGRGGYNEQFF TGTGCCAGCACCCCGAGGGGTCGGGGGGGATACAATGAGCAGTTCTTC
14 . . TRBJ2-2 TRBV2 CASSEGGSGGELFF TGTGCCAGCAGTGAAGGGGGATCCGGCGGGGAGCTGTTTTTT